This T cell receptor beta chain was captured in a study of blood T cell repertoires in COVID-19. As for the study in general: Sites in the United States, Italy and Spain provided acute and convalescent COVID-19 samples. Nucleic acid was either cDNA or gDNA, and it came from T cells, B-cell-depleted T cells, or PBMCs.

How the authors handled the data: Estimated nucleated cell counts came from reference gene primer amplification. Repertoires were generated with immunoSEQ multiplex PCR, while TCRdb's copy carries only in-frame clones and drops some. V, J and clone size were drawn from that table, and D and trimming were deduced from the DNA. This sample has under 250,000 clones, with around 90% found just once. In its sample, this clone was seen once. The material sequenced was peripheral blood. The receptor's source is a man older than 75 with acute or convalescent COVID-19.

CDR3 loop: CASSIRQQGRADTQYF. The CDR3 nucleotides are TGTGCCAGTAGTATCCGCCAGCAGGGGCGGGCAGATACGCAGTATTTT. The chain combines TRBV19 with TRBJ2-3; TRBD1 might be the D (6 bases). Germline V gene lookup returns CDR1 LNHDA and CDR2 SQIVND (reference sequence). V was trimmed by 3 bases and J by 4 bases, leaving 17 bases between them. This CDR3 has 16 amino acids.